The 24 T cell receptor beta chains given below trace back to one sample, sequenced in a study of blood T cell repertoires in COVID-19 (dated by TCRdb to about 2020). Library preparation used the immunoSEQ multiplex PCR assay. TCRdb retrieved this table from immuneACCESS and kept in-frame rearrangements only. Not all clones are present; in checked studies, unresolved V genes account for under half, and no reason is known for the remainder. For this sample the table gives over 60,000 clones, of which roughly four fifths were detected only once. Jointly, the top ten make up roughly 10% of the sample. The specimen sequenced was peripheral blood. These receptor sequences come from a man aged 50 or older with COVID-19, enrolled during active disease.

This clone has only a few counts. V gene TRBV7-9 combines with J gene TRBJ2-7, with 12 positions matching TRBD2. J was trimmed by 0 bases and V by 6 bases; bases with no gene match: 0. This CDR3 comprises 14 residues. CDR1 SEHNR and CDR2 FQNEAQ come from the germline V gene (reference sequence). This CDR3 is CASRTSGSSYEQYF. CDR3 DNA sequence: TGTGCCAGCAGGACTAGCGGGAGCTCCTACGAGCAGTACTTC.

By share, this clone ranks as medium-sized. Other DNA sequences within the sample encode an identical CDR3. The genes are TRBV5-1 and TRBJ2-7; tentative D call: TRBD2 (6 bases). Trimming left V 0 bases short and J 4 bases short, with 11 bases between. The CDR3 is 14 residues long. Germline assignment: CDR1 SGHRS and CDR2 YFSETQ. CDR3 sequence (DNA): TGCGCCAGCAGCTTGGCTGGAGGGCGGTACGAGCAGTACTTC. Translating gives CASSLAGGRYEQYF.

The gene calls are TRBV30 and TRBJ1-5; no firm D call. Germline CDR1 GTSNPN, CDR2 SVGIG (reference sequence). CDR3 size: 13 residues. V lost 1 base, J lost 4 bases, and 8 bases lay in between. CDR3: CAWSGPPNQPQHF. In DNA form, the CDR3 reads TGTGCCTGGAGTGGGCCCCCAAATCAGCCCCAGCATTTT.

J is TRBJ1-5 and V is TRBV6-2 or TRBV6-3; 8 nucleotides align to TRBD1. J was trimmed by 7 bases and V by 2 bases; bases with no gene match: 7. Germline-derived CDR1 and CDR2 are MNHEY and SVGEGT. The CDR3 sequence is 15 residues long. CDR3 region: CASSYAGGEGQPQHF. For the CDR3, the DNA is TGTGCCAGCAGTTACGCAGGGGGCGAAGGACAGCCCCAGCATTTT.

The chain combines TRBV11-2 with TRBJ1-2; 7 nucleotides line up with TRBD1. Germline CDR1 and CDR2: SGHAT and FQNNGV. V lost 5 bases and J lost 0; bases outside the gene matches: 9. This CDR3 comprises 16 residues. The CDR3 sequence: CASSPHGTASNYGYTF. The CDR3 coding sequence is TGTGCCAGCAGCCCACACGGGACAGCGTCTAACTATGGCTACACCTTC.

The genes are TRBV7-9 and TRBJ2-3; maybe TRBD1 (6 bases). CDR3 length: 15 amino acids. The germline V and J ends were trimmed by 2 bases and 2 bases, with 11 bases remaining between them. Germline loops: CDR1 SEHNR, CDR2 FQNEAQ (reference sequence). This chain's CDR3 is CASSLIQGNTDTQYF. The CDR3 nucleotides are TGTGCCAGCAGCTTAATCCAGGGGAACACAGATACGCAGTATTTT.

The chain joins TRBV7-8 to TRBJ1-1; D uncertain. In germline, CDR1 is SGHVS, CDR2 FQNEAQ. Trimming left V 0 bases short and J 7 bases short, with 12 bases between. There are 14 residues in the CDR3. CDR3 protein: CASSLAFGQSEAFF. CDR3 DNA sequence: TGTGCCAGCAGCTTAGCGTTTGGGCAGAGTGAAGCTTTCTTT.

The V and J genes are TRBV5-1 and TRBJ2-1, with 8 bases aligning to TRBD2. The CDR3 loop spans 16 amino acids. Germline CDR1 SGHRS, CDR2 YFSETQ. With 2 bases clipped from V and 12 bases from J, the junction kept 16 bases outside the gene matches. The CDR3 DNA is TGCGCCAGCAGCTTTGGGGCGGGAGGCCCCGCGGTGGGGCAGTTCTTC. It encodes CASSFGAGGPAVGQFF.

This clone turned up a few times. V and J are TRBV7-9 and TRBJ1-6; maybe TRBD1 (6 bases). Germline assignment: CDR1 SEHNR and CDR2 FQNEAQ (reference sequence). The CDR3 runs to 14 residues. The V end lost 6 bases, the J end lost 7 bases, and 13 bases lay between the germline ends. Written as DNA, the CDR3 is TGTGCCAGCAGTCCCGGGACAAGCAATTCACCCCTCCACTTT. The encoded protein is CASSPGTSNSPLHF. Together with reference TRBV7-9 and TRBJ1-6, the CDR3 gives the full variable domain: DTGVSQNPRHKITKRGQNVTFRCDPISEHNRLYWYRQTLGQGPEFLTYFQNEAQLEKSRLLSDRFSAERPKGSFSTLEIQRTEQGDSAMYLCASSPGTSNSPLHFGNGTRLTVT.

The chain combines TRBV30 with TRBJ1-4; 8 bases map to TRBD1. Trimming took 6 bases from V and 8 from J; bases not matched to a gene: 11. The germline gives CDR1 GTSNPN, CDR2 SVGIG (reference sequence). The CDR3 has 14 residues. The CDR3 protein is CACARGQEAEKLFF. Written as DNA, the CDR3 is TGTGCCTGTGCGCGGGGACAGGAGGCGGAAAAACTGTTTTTT.

This clone was observed a few times. The genes are TRBV6-5 and TRBJ1-4, with a tentative D call TRBD1 (5 bases). CDR3 size: 13 residues. Trimming removed 6 bases at V and 7 bases at J, with 12 bases between. Germline CDR1 and CDR2: MNHEY and SVGAGI. CDR3 coding DNA: TGTGCCAGCAGACGACAGATGGGTGAAAAACTGTTTTTT. Translated: CASRRQMGEKLFF.

The chain has TRBV4-2 and TRBJ1-2, with D possibly matching TRBD1 (5 bases). With 1 base removed from V and 2 bases from J, the gap between germline ends came to 5 bases. This CDR3 comprises 13 residues. Germline V gives CDR1 LGHNA, CDR2 YNFKEQ. CDR3 sequence reads: CASSQGQNYGYTF. DNA for the CDR3: TGTGCCAGCAGCCAAGGACAGAACTATGGCTACACCTTC.

This clone was detected only a few times. The V call is TRBV29-1, the J call TRBJ2-3; the D is unclear. V dropped 4 bases and J dropped 4 bases, with 6 bases sitting between them. Germline lookup yields CDR1 SQVTM and CDR2 ANQGSEA. The CDR3 covers 11 residues. The CDR3 loop reads CSVAPSDTQYF. The CDR3 coding sequence is TGCAGCGTTGCCCCCTCAGATACGCAGTATTTT.

This clone was recorded a few times. The V call is TRBV20-1, the J call TRBJ2-1; TRBD1 matches at 7 bases. The CDR3 runs 11 residues. Germline assignment: CDR1 DFQATT and CDR2 SNEGSKA (reference sequence). V lost 7 bases to trimming and J lost 7 bases; unmatched junction nucleotides: 4. In DNA form, the CDR3 reads TGCAGTGGAAGGGGGCGGAATGAGCAGTTCTTC. It yields the protein CSGRGRNEQFF.

This clone was recorded many times. The V call is TRBV19, the J call TRBJ1-5; the match to TRBD1 covers 7 bases. Germline values: CDR1 LNHDA, CDR2 SQIVND (reference sequence). The V segment lost 6 bases and the J segment 3 bases; nucleotides outside the gene matches: 8. The CDR3 totals 15 residues. DNA of the CDR3: TGTGCCAGTAGGGGGGACAGCGGATCCAATCAGCCCCAGCATTTT. Its protein is CASRGDSGSNQPQHF.

CDR3 in amino acids: CASRYKGDRKNTGELFF. The DNA for the CDR3 is TGTGCCAGTAGGTATAAGGGGGACAGGAAAAACACCGGGGAGCTGTTTTTT. The chain employs TRBV19 and TRBJ2-2; 8 nucleotides match TRBD1. With V trimmed by 6 bases and J by 2 bases, 11 bases remained unmatched. The germline V gene encodes CDR1 LNHDA and CDR2 SQIVND (reference sequence). There are 17 residues in the CDR3.

The genes are TRBV6-4 and TRBJ2-1; 13 nucleotides align to TRBD2. The CDR3 loop spans 15 amino acids. The ends lost 4 bases at V and 7 bases at J; junction bases unmatched: 4. Germline V CDR1 and CDR2: MRHNA, SNTAGT. The CDR3 reads CASSGLAGGVNEQFF. CDR3 bases: TGTGCCAGCAGTGGACTAGCGGGAGGTGTTAATGAGCAGTTCTTC.

The rearrangement joins TRBV29-1 to TRBJ2-2; 7 nucleotides match TRBD2. The V segment lost 0 bases and the J segment 0 bases; nucleotides outside the gene matches: 4. The germline CDR1 and CDR2 sequences are SQVTM and ANQGSEA. The CDR3 consists of 16 residues. The CDR3 sequence is CSVEEGGITNTGELFF. The CDR3 coding sequence is TGCAGCGTTGAAGAGGGGGGGATCACGAACACCGGGGAGCTGTTTTTT.

The CDR3 is CASRRTSGAVAGELFF. CDR3 nucleotides: TGTGCCAGTAGACGGACTAGCGGGGCCGTCGCCGGGGAGCTGTTTTTT. This rearrangement joins TRBV19 to TRBJ2-2, with 12 bases identical to TRBD2. V was pared by 6 bases and J by 6 bases, with 8 bases of the junction left unmatched. The germline CDR1 and CDR2 sequences are LNHDA and SQIVND (reference sequence). The CDR3 is 16 residues long.

This chain connects TRBV18 to TRBJ1-1; D may be TRBD1 (6 bases). Germline CDR1 KGHSH, CDR2 LQKENI. With 2 bases removed from V and 2 bases from J, the gap between germline ends came to 21 bases. This CDR3 region has 18 residues. In DNA, the CDR3 is TGTGCCAGCTCACCAAAAAGCAGGGGAATCGGGGTTAACACTGAAGCTTTCTTT. Translating gives CASSPKSRGIGVNTEAFF. The full variable domain, completed using reference TRBV18 and TRBJ1-1, is NAGVMQNPRHLVRRRGQEARLRCSPMKGHSHVYWYRQLPEEGLKFMVYLQKENIIDESGMPKERFSAEFPKEGPSILRIQQVVRGDSAAYFCASSPKSRGIGVNTEAFFGQGTRLTVV.

V gene TRBV13 combines with J gene TRBJ2-7; the match to TRBD1 covers 8 bases. V trimming: 5 bases; J trimming: 3 bases; junction bases outside the gene matches: 9. CDR1 and CDR2 from the germline V gene are PRHDT and FYEKMQ (reference sequence). The CDR3 length is 15 residues. CDR3 protein: CASSPTQGAYYEQYF. The DNA for the CDR3 is TGTGCCAGCAGCCCCACGCAGGGGGCCTACTACGAGCAGTACTTC.

V and J are TRBV5-4 and TRBJ1-3; 7 positions agree with TRBD1. CDR1 and CDR2 from the germline V gene are SGHNT and YYREEE (reference sequence). Trimming at V came to 3 bases and at J to 2 bases, leaving 5 bases not matched to a gene. This CDR3 spans 15 amino acids. In nucleotides, the CDR3 is TGTGCCAGCAGCTCGCTCACAGGGGCTGGAAACACCATATATTTT. It codes for CASSSLTGAGNTIYF.

The J gene is TRBJ2-5, the V gene TRBV19; unclear D gene. Germline V gene lookup returns CDR1 LNHDA and CDR2 SQIVND (reference sequence). V was pared by 3 bases and J by 2 bases, with 16 bases between. The CDR3 loop spans 16 amino acids. In DNA form, the CDR3 reads TGTGCCAGTAGTATTGCGGTTTACCGTCAACAAGAGACCCAGTACTTC. Translated: CASSIAVYRQQETQYF. Full variable domain (outside the CDR3, taken from reference TRBV19 and TRBJ2-5): DGGITQSPKYLFRKEGQNVTLSCEQNLNHDAMYWYRQDPGQGLRLIYYSQIVNDFQKGDIAEGYSVSREKKESFPLTVTSAQKNPTAFYLCASSIAVYRQQETQYFGPGTRLLVL.

The rearrangement uses TRBV2 and TRBJ2-1; weak D call: TRBD1 (7 bases). The germline V gene encodes CDR1 SNHLY and CDR2 FYNNEI. This CDR3 has 16 amino acids. V lost 3 bases and J lost 2, with 14 bases in between. Here the CDR3 reads CASSEEGAYTYNEQFF. CDR3 DNA sequence: TGTGCCAGCAGTGAGGAGGGGGCCTACACCTACAATGAGCAGTTCTTC.